The source of this TCR beta chain is a study of CD8+CD57+ T cells in acquired aplastic anemia. General study points: The same twenty-nine CD8+ CDR3 sequences occurred in patients and in controls.

Profiling that covered TCR beta VDJ and CDR3 relied on genomic DNA as its template. MiXCR, run by TCRdb on the reads, gives a single entry per CDR3 protein. The sample contains some 410,000 distinct CDR3 sequences, 55% to 70% of which appear only once. Of note for this clonotype: The antigen is unknown. A junction end diverges from the germline sequence, so it may reflect a read error.

The CDR3 loop spans 14 amino acids. From germline, CDR1 is SGHTA and CDR2 FQGNSA. The chain is built from TRBV7-2 and TRBJ2-5; D is perhaps TRBD1 or TRBD2 (6 bases each). The TCR originated in a human donor in good health, serving as a control. Sequencing was performed on sorted CD4+, CD8+, or CD8+CD57+ T cells (not recorded which) from PBMCs. Here the CDR3 DNA reads TGTGCCTGCAGCTTAGGGGGGCCGAACACTGAAGCTTTCTTC. Translating gives CACSLGGPNTEAFF.